Shown below are 10 T cell receptor beta chains from a single sample sequenced in a study of cytomegalovirus exposure and HLA in healthy donors. The PCR employed 60 Vbeta primers together with 13 Jbeta primers. Assay: immunoSEQ multiplex PCR; the TCRdb copy retains only in-frame clones and omits some. The sample carries under 100,000 clones, less than 65% recorded once. What was sequenced was PBMCs. The receptors stem from a woman aged 25 to 45 in good health and CMV-seropositive.

This clone was seen once. The CDR3 nucleotides are TGTGCCAGCAGTTTCCAGACTGGCAATCAGCCCCAGCATTTT. Encoded protein: CASSFQTGNQPQHF. The chain couples TRBV27 to TRBJ1-5; D not resolved. Germline lookup yields CDR1 MNHEY and CDR2 SMNVEV (reference sequence). V lost 3 bases and J lost 2, with 8 bases in between. The CDR3 has 14 residues.

CDR3: CATSKTRDYYGYTF. Written as DNA, the CDR3 is TGTGCCACCAGCAAAACCCGGGATTACTATGGCTACACCTTC. V gene TRBV15 combines with J gene TRBJ1-2; no firm D call. This CDR3 comprises 14 residues. Trimming cost V 4 bases and J 3 bases, with 12 bases left between them. The germline V gene has CDR1 LNHNV and CDR2 YYDKDF (reference sequence).

This chain joins TRBV15 and TRBJ1-2; 7 positions agree with TRBD1. From germline, CDR1 is LNHNV and CDR2 YYDKDF (reference sequence). The CDR3 covers 16 residues. V shed 4 bases, J shed 1 base, and the junction held 9 bases outside the gene matches. The CDR3, as DNA: TGTGCCACCAGCACCACCTTACAGGGGCGTAACTATGGCTACACCTTC. Its translation is CATSTTLQGRNYGYTF. The full variable domain, in which reference TRBV15 and TRBJ1-2 provide the parts outside the CDR3, is DAMVIQNPRYQVTQFGKPVTLSCSQTLNHNVMYWYQQKSSQAPKLLFHYYDKDFNNEADTPDNFQSRRPNTSFCFLDIRSPGLGDTAMYLCATSTTLQGRNYGYTFGSGTRLTVV.

This clone was observed once. V is TRBV5-1 and J is TRBJ2-1, with D perhaps TRBD1 (5 bases). The germline V gene encodes CDR1 SGHRS and CDR2 YFSETQ. V dropped 0 bases and J dropped 9 bases, with 16 bases sitting between them. The CDR3 spans 15 residues. CDR3 region: CASSLGGAISTEQFF. CDR3 DNA sequence: TGCGCCAGCAGCTTGGGTGGGGCTATTAGCACTGAGCAGTTCTTC.

The genes are TRBV30 and TRBJ2-7; 13 bases line up with TRBD2. Trimming cost V 1 base and J 5 bases; bases outside gene matches: 8. The germline V gene encodes CDR1 GTSNPN and CDR2 SVGIG (reference sequence). The CDR3 has 16 amino acids. In nucleotides, the CDR3 is TGTGCCTGGAGTGAAAAACTAGCGGGGGGGCTGCACGAGCAGTACTTC. Translation: CAWSEKLAGGLHEQYF.

The chain uses TRBV15 and TRBJ2-7; TRBD2 is a possible D gene (5 bases). Germline V gene sequence: CDR1 LNHNV, CDR2 YYDKDF (reference sequence). This CDR3 is 14 amino acids long. The V end lost 1 base, the J end lost 2 bases, and 9 bases lay between the germline ends. The CDR3 sequence is CATSRGGATYEQYF. CDR3 in DNA: TGTGCCACCAGCAGAGGGGGAGCCACCTACGAGCAGTACTTC.

This clone has a handful of counts. The V and J genes are TRBV2 and TRBJ1-4; 8 positions match TRBD1. Trimming at V came to 5 bases and at J to 3 bases, leaving 5 bases not matched to a gene. This CDR3 has 15 residues. Per the germline V gene, CDR1 is SNHLY and CDR2 is FYNNEI. The CDR3 region has the DNA TGTGCCAGCAGTTTTGCAGGGGGCTCTAATGAAAAACTGTTTTTT. This translates into CASSFAGGSNEKLFF.

The chain carries TRBV7-3 and TRBJ2-1, with 8 bases fitting TRBD1. Germline V lookup: CDR1 SGHTA, CDR2 FQGTGA. V lost 0 bases and J lost 5; bases outside the gene matches: 15. The CDR3 sequence is 19 residues long. The CDR3 DNA sequence: TGTGCCAGCAGCTTAACGGCTACTTCCAGGACAGGGCGAGACAATGAGCAGTTCTTC. This sequence encodes CASSLTATSRTGRDNEQFF.

The chain combines TRBV6-1 with TRBJ1-1, with D hard to call. The germline V and J ends were trimmed by 8 bases and 3 bases, with 7 bases remaining between them. Germline V gene sequence: CDR1 MNHNS, CDR2 SASEGT. The CDR3 is 11 residues long. The CDR3 loop is CASLIYTEAFF. The DNA of the CDR3 is TGTGCCAGCCTTATTTACACTGAAGCTTTCTTT.

This clone was seen once. The V gene is TRBV2, the J gene TRBJ2-1, with TRBD2 matching 11 bases. Germline V lookup: CDR1 SNHLY, CDR2 FYNNEI. CDR3 length: 15 amino acids. Germline trimming cut 5 bases from V and 4 bases from J; bases unmatched to any gene: 4. The CDR3 region is CASSLTSGAYNEQFF. The CDR3 DNA follows: TGTGCCAGCAGTTTGACTAGCGGGGCATACAATGAGCAGTTCTTC.